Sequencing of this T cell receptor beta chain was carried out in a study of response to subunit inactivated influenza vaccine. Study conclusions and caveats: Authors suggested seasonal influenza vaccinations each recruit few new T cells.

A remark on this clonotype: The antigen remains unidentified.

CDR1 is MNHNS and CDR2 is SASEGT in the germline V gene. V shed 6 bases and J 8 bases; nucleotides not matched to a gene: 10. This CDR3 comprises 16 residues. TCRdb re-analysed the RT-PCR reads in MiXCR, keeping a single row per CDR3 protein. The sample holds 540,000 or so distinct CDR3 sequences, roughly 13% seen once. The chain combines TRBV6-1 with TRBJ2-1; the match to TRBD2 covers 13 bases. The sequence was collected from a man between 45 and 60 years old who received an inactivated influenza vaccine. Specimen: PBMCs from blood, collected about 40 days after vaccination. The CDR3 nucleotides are TGTGCCAGCAGCCCTAGGACTAGCGGGAGTCTTTATGAGCAGTTCTTC. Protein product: CASSPRTSGSLYEQFF.